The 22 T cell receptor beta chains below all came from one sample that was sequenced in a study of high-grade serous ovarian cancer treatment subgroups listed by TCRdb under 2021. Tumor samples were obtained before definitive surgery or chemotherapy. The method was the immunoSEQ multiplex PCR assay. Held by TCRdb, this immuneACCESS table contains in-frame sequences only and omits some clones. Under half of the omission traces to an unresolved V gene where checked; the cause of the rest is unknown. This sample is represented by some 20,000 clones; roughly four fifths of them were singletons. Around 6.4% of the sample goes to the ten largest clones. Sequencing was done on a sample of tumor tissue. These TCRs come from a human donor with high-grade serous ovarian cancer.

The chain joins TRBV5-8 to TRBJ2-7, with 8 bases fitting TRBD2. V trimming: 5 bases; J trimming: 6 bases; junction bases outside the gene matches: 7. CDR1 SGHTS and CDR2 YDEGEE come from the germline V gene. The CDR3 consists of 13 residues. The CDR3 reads CASSKRSGSEQYF. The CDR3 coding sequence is TGTGCCAGCAGTAAAAGAAGCGGGAGCGAGCAGTACTTC. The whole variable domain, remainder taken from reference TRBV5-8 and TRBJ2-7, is EAGVTQSPTHLIKTRGQQATLRCSPISGHTSVYWYQQALGLGLQFLLWYDEGEERNRGNFPPRFSGRQFPNYSSELNVNALELEDSALYLCASSKRSGSEQYFGPGTRLTVT.

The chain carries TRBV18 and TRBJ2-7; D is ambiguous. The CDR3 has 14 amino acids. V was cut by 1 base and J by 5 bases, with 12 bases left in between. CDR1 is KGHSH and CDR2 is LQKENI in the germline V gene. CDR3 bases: TGTGCCAGCTCACCACGGTCAGCCACGGACGAGCAGTACTTC. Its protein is CASSPRSATDEQYF. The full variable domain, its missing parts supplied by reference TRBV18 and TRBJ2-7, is NAGVMQNPRHLVRRRGQEARLRCSPMKGHSHVYWYRQLPEEGLKFMVYLQKENIIDESGMPKERFSAEFPKEGPSILRIQQVVRGDSAAYFCASSPRSATDEQYFGPGTRLTVT.

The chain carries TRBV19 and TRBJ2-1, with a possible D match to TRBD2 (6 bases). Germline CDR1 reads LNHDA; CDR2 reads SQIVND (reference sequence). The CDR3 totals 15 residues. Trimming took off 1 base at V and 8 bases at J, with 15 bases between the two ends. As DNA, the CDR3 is TGTGCCAGTAGTATAGGGGGAGGCGGTTACGATGAGCAGTTCTTC. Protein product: CASSIGGGGYDEQFF.

CDR3 DNA sequence: TGTGCCAGCTCAGGCCCCGCCCGCGAGGAAGCTTTCTTT. This translates into CASSGPAREEAFF. J is TRBJ1-1 and V is TRBV18; D not certain. Germline CDR1 KGHSH, CDR2 LQKENI. The length of the CDR3 is 13 residues. V dropped 5 bases and J dropped 8 bases, with 15 bases sitting between them.

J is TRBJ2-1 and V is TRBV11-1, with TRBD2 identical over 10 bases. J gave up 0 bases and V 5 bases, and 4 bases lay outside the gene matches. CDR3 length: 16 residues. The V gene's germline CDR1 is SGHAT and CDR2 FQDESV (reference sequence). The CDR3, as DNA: TGTGCCAGCAGCAAGGGACTAGCGCACTCCTACAATGAGCAGTTCTTC. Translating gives CASSKGLAHSYNEQFF.

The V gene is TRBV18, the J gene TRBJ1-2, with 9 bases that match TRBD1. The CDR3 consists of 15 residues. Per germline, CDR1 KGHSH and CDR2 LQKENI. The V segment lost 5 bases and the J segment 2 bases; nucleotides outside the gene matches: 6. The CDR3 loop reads CASSFTGGDNYGYTF. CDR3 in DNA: TGTGCCAGCTCATTTACAGGGGGCGACAACTATGGCTACACCTTC.

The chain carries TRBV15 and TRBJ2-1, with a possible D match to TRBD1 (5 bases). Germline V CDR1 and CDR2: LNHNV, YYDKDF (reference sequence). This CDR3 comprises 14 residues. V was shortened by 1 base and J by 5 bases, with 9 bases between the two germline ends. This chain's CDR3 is CATSRGGLHNEQFF. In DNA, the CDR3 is TGTGCCACCAGCAGAGGGGGCCTACACAATGAGCAGTTCTTC.

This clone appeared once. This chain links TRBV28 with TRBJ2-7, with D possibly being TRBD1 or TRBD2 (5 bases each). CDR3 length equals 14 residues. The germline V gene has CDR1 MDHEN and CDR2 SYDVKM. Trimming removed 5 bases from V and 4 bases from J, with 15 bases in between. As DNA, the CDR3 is TGTGCCAGCAGTGCAGCCGGGGCAAGTTACGAGCAGTACTTC. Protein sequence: CASSAAGASYEQYF.

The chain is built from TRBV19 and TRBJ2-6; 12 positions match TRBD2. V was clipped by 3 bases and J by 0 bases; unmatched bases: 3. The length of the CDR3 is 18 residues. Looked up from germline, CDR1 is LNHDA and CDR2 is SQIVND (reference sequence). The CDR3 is CASSIGLAGSSGANVLTF. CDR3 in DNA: TGTGCCAGTAGTATCGGACTAGCGGGGAGCTCTGGGGCCAACGTCCTGACTTTC. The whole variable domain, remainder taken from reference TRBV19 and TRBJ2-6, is DGGITQSPKYLFRKEGQNVTLSCEQNLNHDAMYWYRQDPGQGLRLIYYSQIVNDFQKGDIAEGYSVSREKKESFPLTVTSAQKNPTAFYLCASSIGLAGSSGANVLTFGAGSRLTVL.

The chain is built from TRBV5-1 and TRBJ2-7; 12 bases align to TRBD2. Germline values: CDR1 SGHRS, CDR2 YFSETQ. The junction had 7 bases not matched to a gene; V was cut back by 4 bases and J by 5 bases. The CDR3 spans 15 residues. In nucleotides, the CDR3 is TGCGCCAGCAGCGGGATGACTAGCGGGAGTCACGAGCAGTACTTC. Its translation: CASSGMTSGSHEQYF.

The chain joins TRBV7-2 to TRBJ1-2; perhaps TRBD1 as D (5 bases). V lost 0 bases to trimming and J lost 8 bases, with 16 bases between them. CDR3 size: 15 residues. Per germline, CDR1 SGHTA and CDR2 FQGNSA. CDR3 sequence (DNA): TGTGCCAGCAGCTTAGCGGCGGGGTCAGGGATAGGCTACACCTTC. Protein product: CASSLAAGSGIGYTF.

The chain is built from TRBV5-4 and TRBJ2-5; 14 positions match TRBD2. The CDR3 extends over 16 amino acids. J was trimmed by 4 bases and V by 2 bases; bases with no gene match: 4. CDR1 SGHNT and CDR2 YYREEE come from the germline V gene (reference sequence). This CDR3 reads CASSFRLAGGGETQYF. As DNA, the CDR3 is TGTGCCAGCAGCTTTAGACTAGCGGGAGGGGGAGAGACCCAGTACTTC.

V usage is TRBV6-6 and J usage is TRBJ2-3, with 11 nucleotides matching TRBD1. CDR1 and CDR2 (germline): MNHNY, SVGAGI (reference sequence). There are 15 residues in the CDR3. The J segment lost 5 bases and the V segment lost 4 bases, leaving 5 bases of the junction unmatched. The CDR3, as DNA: TGTGCCAGCAGTTCCCGGACAGGGGGCATAGATACGCAGTATTTT. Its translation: CASSSRTGGIDTQYF.

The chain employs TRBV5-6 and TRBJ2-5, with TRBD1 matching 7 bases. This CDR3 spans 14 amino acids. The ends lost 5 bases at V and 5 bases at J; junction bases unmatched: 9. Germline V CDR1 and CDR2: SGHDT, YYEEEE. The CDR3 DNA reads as TGTGCCAGCAGTTCTACAGGGGCCCGGGAGACCCAGTACTTC. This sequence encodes CASSSTGARETQYF.

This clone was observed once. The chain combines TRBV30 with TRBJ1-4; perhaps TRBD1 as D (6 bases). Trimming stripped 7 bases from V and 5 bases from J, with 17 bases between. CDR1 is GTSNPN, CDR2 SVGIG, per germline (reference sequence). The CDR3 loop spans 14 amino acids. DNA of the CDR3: TGTGCCTCGGAGAAAGGGGGGAGGAATGAAAAACTGTTTTTT. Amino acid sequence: CASEKGGRNEKLFF. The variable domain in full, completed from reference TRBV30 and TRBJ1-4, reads SQTIHQWPATLVQPVGSPLSLECTVEGTSNPNLYWYRQAAGRGLQLLFYSVGIGQISSEVPQNLSASRPQDRQFILSSKKLLLSDSGFYLCASEKGGRNEKLFFGSGTQLSVL.

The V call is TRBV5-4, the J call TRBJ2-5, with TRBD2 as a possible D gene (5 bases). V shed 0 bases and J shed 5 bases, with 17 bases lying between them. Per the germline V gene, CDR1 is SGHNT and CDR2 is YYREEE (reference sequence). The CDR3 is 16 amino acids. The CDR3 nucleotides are TGTGCCAGCAGCTTGGCCGAGGGAAAGGGTAGGGAGACCCAGTACTTC. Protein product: CASSLAEGKGRETQYF.

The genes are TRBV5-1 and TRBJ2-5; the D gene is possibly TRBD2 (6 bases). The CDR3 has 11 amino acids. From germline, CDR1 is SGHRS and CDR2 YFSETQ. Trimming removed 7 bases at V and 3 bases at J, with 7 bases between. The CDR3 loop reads CASRLEETQYF. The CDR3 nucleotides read TGCGCCAGCCGACTAGAAGAGACCCAGTACTTC.

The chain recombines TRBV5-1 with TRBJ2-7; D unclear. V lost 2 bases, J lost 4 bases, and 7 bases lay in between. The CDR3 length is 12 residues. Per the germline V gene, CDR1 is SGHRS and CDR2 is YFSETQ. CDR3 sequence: CASSFDDYEQYF. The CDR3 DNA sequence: TGCGCCAGCAGCTTTGACGATTACGAGCAGTACTTC.

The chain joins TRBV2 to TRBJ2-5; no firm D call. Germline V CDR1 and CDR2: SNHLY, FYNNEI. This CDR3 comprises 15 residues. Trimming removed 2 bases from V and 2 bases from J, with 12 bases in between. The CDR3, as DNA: TGTGCCAGCAGTGAACCGGGTAGTGGGCAAGAGACCCAGTACTTC. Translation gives CASSEPGSGQETQYF.

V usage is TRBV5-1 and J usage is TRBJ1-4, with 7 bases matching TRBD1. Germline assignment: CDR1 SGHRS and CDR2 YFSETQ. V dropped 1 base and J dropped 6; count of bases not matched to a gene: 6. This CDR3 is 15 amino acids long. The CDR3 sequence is CASSLSMGQYEKLFF. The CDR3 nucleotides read TGCGCCAGCAGCTTGTCAATGGGACAGTATGAAAAACTGTTTTTT.

The CDR3 coding sequence is TGTGCCAGCAGCGTAGATGGACTAGCGGGAGATACCCAGTACTTC. As protein: CASSVDGLAGDTQYF. The V call is TRBV9, the J call TRBJ2-5; 13 bases map to TRBD2. Germline CDR1 SGDLS, CDR2 YYNGEE. This CDR3 is 15 amino acids long. V lost 0 bases to trimming and J lost 8 bases; unmatched junction nucleotides: 4.

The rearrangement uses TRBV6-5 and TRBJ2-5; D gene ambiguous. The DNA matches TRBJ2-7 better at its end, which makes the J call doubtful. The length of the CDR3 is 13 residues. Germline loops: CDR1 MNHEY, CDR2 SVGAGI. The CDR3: CASSYFRSYEQYF. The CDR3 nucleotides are TGTGCCAGCAGTTATTTCCGAAGCTACGAGCAGTACTTC.